Listed here is a single T cell receptor (beta chain). This entry comes from a study of T cell responses to AZD1222 COVID-19 vaccine. Study-level background: Recipients boosted at about 4 weeks or about 12 weeks are pooled.

Generated by immunoSEQ multiplex PCR, the TCRdb table keeps only in-frame clones and is missing some. The sample lists fewer than 35,000 clones, approximately 93% occurring once. The germline gives CDR1 SGHTA, CDR2 FQGNSA. Trimming took off 8 bases at V and 4 bases at J, with 8 bases between the two ends. CDR3 length: 12 residues. This chain uses TRBV7-2 with TRBJ1-4; the D gene is possibly TRBD1 (5 bases). The receptor was derived from an adult in good health. Specimen: peripheral blood, collected on day 0 of AZD1222 vaccination. CDR3 in amino acids: CASSDSNEKLFF. DNA of the CDR3: TGTGCCAGCTCTGACAGTAATGAAAAACTGTTTTTT.